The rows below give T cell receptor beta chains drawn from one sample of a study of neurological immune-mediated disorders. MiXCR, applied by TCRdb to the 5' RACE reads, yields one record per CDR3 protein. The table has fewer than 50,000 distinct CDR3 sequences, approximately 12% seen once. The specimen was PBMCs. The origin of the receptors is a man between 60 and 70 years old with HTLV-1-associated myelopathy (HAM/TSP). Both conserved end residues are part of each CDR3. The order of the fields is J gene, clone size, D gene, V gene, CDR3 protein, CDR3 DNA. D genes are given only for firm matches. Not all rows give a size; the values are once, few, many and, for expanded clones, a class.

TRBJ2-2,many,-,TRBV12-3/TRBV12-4,CASSLVTGNTGELFF,TGTGCCAGCAGTTTAGTGACAGGGAACACCGGGGAGCTGTTTTTT
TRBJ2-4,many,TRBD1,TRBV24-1,CATSDSGQGANIQYF,TGTGCCACCAGTGACTCTGGACAGGGGGCAAACATTCAGTACTTC
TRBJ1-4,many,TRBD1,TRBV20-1,CSANRDRNEKLFF,TGCAGTGCTAACCGGGACAGGAATGAAAAACTGTTTTTT
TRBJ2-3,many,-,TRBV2,CASSVWESTDTQYF,TGTGCCAGCAGTGTTTGGGAGAGCACAGATACGCAGTATTTT
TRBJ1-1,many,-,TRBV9,CASSAGGGGWNTEAFF,TGTGCCAGCAGCGCGGGGGGCGGGGGATGGAACACTGAAGCTTTCTTT
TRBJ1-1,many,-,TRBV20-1,CSARRQRDTEAFF,TGCAGTGCTAGAAGACAGCGGGACACTGAAGCTTTCTTT
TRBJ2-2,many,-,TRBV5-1,CASSLAGIDTGELFF,TGCGCCAGCAGCTTGGCAGGGATCGACACCGGGGAGCTGTTTTTT
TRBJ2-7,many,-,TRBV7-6,CASSLEKGTYEQYF,TGTGCCAGCAGCTTAGAGAAGGGTACCTACGAGCAGTACTTC
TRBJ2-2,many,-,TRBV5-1,CASSWTVNTGELFF,TGCGCCAGCAGCTGGACGGTAAACACCGGGGAGCTGTTTTTT
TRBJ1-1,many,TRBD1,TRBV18,CASSPFQDRAGAEAFF,TGTGCCAGCTCACCATTCCAGGACAGGGCGGGGGCTGAAGCTTTCTTT
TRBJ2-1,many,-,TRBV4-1,CASSPTGLGGGKQFF,TGCGCCAGCAGCCCGACAGGACTAGGGGGGGGAAAGCAGTTCTTC
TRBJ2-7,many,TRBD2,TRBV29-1,CSVGGLAGASEQYF,TGCAGCGTTGGAGGGCTAGCGGGAGCGTCTGAGCAGTACTTC
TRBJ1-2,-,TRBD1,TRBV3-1,CASSQDTTGVGYTF,TGTGCCAGCAGCCAAGATACAACAGGGGTCGGCTACACCTTC
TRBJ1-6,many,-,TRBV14,CASSQDAAGSPLHF,TGTGCCAGCAGCCAAGATGCGGCGGGTTCACCCCTCCACTTT
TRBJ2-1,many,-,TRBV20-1,CSAVQGYNEQFF,TGCAGTGCTGTACAGGGTTACAATGAGCAGTTCTTC
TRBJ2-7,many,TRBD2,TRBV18,CASSLEGLAGVYEQYF,TGTGCCAGCTCACTAGAGGGACTAGCGGGAGTCTACGAGCAGTACTTC
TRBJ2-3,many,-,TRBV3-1,CASSQAPTGTDTQYF,TGTGCCAGCAGCCAAGCTCCGACGGGCACAGATACGCAGTATTTT
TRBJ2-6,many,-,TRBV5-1,CASREVFADRALKGANVLTF,TGCGCCAGCAGGGAAGTCTTTGCGGATCGCGCTTTGAAGGGGGCCAACGTCCTGACTTTC
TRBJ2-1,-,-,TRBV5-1,CASGTGTPSYNEQFF,TGCGCCAGCGGCACCGGGACACCCTCCTACAATGAGCAGTTCTTC
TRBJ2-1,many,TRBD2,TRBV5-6,CASSSPWGSGNYNEQFF,TGTGCCAGCAGCTCCCCCTGGGGTAGCGGGAACTACAATGAGCAGTTCTTC
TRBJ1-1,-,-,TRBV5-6,CASSSQGPLEALF,TGTGCCAGCAGCTCCCAGGGGCCACTTGAAGCTTTATTT
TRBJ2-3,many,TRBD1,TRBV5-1,CASSLQGAGTDTQYF,TGCGCCAGCAGCTTACAGGGGGCGGGCACAGATACGCAGTATTTT
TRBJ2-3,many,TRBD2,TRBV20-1,CSAPPRGGDTQYF,TGCAGTGCTCCTCCTCGCGGGGGAGATACGCAGTATTTT
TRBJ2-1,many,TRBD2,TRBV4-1,CASSRGLVGPRTSYNEQFF,TGCGCCAGCAGCCGAGGACTAGTAGGTCCCCGGACCTCCTACAATGAGCAGTTCTTC
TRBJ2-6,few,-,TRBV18,CASSPATVTNSGANVLTF,TGTGCCAGCTCACCTGCGACAGTGACCAACTCTGGGGCCAACGTCCTGACTTTC
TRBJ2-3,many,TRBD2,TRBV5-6,CASSFGTRLTDTQYF,TGTGCCAGCAGCTTCGGGACTAGGTTAACAGATACGCAGTATTTT
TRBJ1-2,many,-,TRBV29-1,CSVAGVPAYGYTF,TGCAGCGTTGCCGGGGTTCCAGCCTATGGCTACACCTTC
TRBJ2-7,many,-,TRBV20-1,CSAPGAYEQYF,TGCAGTGCTCCGGGGGCATACGAGCAGTACTTC
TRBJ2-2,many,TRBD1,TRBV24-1,CATSDPGTGGMAGELFF,TGTGCCACCAGTGACCCCGGGACAGGGGGCATGGCCGGGGAGCTGTTTTTT
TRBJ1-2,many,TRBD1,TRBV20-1,CSASGGYGYTF,TGCAGTGCCTCAGGGGGCTATGGCTACACCTTC
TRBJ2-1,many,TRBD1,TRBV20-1,CSAFQGESNEQFF,TGCAGTGCTTTCCAGGGGGAGTCGAATGAGCAGTTCTTC
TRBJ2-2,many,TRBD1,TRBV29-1,CSVEGGTGANTGELFF,TGCAGCGTTGAAGGTGGGACAGGGGCGAACACCGGGGAGCTGTTTTTT
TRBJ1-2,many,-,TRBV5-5,CASSLTGDYGYTF,TGTGCCAGCAGCTTGACGGGGGACTATGGCTACACCTTC
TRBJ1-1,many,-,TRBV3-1,CASSPSDIANTEAFF,TGTGCCAGCAGCCCGTCGGACATTGCGAACACTGAAGCTTTCTTT
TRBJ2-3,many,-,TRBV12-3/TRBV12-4,CASRPNAGQNSSTDTQYF,TGTGCCAGCAGGCCCAATGCGGGACAAAACTCTAGCACAGATACGCAGTATTTT
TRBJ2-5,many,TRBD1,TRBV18,CASSGGPGQAQETQYF,TGTGCCAGCTCGGGAGGACCGGGACAGGCCCAAGAGACCCAGTACTTC
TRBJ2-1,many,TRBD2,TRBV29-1,CSVEATSGKFNEQFF,TGCAGCGTTGAAGCTACTAGCGGGAAATTCAATGAGCAGTTCTTC
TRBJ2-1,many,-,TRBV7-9,CASSRDLGYNEQFF,TGTGCCAGCAGCCGAGACCTGGGGTACAATGAGCAGTTCTTC
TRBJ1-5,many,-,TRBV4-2,CASSQDASRDQPQHF,TGTGCCAGCAGCCAAGATGCGTCGAGGGATCAGCCCCAGCATTTT
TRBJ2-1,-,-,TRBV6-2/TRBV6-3,CASISKAIPSGNAQFF,TGTGCCAGCATCTCCAAGGCTATCCCCTCAGGCAATGCGCAGTTCTTC
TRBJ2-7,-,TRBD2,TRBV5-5,CASNRFVGGVAGEKDEQYF,TGTGCCAGCAACCGCTTCGTCGGGGGGGTAGCGGGAGAGAAGGACGAGCAGTACTTC
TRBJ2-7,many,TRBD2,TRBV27,CASSFVTSGSYEQYF,TGTGCCAGCAGTTTTGTGACTAGCGGCTCCTACGAGCAGTACTTC
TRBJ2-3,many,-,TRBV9,CASSYQPGVSTDTQYF,TGTGCCAGCAGCTACCAACCAGGGGTTAGCACAGATACGCAGTATTTT
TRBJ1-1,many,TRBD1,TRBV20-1,CSATQTDRVNTEAFF,TGCAGTGCTACCCAAACCGACAGGGTGAACACTGAAGCTTTCTTT
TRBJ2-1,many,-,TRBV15,CATSRGGLGEYNEQFF,TGTGCCACCAGCAGAGGGGGCCTAGGGGAGTACAATGAGCAGTTCTTC
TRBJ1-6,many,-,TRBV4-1,CASSQGDGNSPLHF,TGCGCCAGCAGCCAGGGCGACGGTAATTCACCCCTCCACTTT
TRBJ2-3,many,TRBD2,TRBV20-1,CSAHGSWGLIDTQYF,TGCAGTGCGCACGGGAGTTGGGGACTAATAGATACGCAGTATTTT
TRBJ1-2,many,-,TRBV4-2,CASSQAEGQNYGYTF,TGTGCCAGCAGCCAAGCAGAGGGTCAGAACTATGGCTACACCTTC
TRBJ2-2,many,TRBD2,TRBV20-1,CSARVLAGGNGELFF,TGCAGTGCTAGAGTACTAGCGGGAGGTAACGGGGAGCTGTTTTTT
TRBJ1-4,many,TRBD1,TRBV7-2,CASSPRDRGSGKLFF,TGTGCCAGCAGCCCCCGGGACAGGGGATCAGGAAAACTGTTTTTT
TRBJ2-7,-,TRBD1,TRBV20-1,CSARDYDRGRGEQYF,TGCAGTGCTAGAGATTACGACAGGGGACGAGGGGAGCAGTACTTC
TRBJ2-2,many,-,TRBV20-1,CSALNTGELFF,TGCAGTGCTCTCAACACCGGGGAGCTGTTTTTT
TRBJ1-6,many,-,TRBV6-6,CASSYSASVNSPLHF,TGTGCCAGCAGTTACTCCGCATCAGTTAATTCACCCCTCCACTTT